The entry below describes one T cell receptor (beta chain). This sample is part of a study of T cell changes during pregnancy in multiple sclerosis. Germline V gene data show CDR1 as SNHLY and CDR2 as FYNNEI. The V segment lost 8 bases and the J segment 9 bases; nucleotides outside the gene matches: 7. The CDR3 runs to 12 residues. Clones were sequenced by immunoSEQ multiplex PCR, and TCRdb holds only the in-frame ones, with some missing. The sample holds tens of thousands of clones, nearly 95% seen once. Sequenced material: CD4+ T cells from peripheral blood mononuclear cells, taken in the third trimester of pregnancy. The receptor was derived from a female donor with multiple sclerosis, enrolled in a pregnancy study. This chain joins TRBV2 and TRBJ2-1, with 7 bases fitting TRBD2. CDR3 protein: CASSGLEGEQFF. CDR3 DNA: TGTGCCAGCTCTGGACTAGAAGGTGAGCAGTTCTTC.